This T cell receptor (beta chain) was documented in a study of beta chain features in type 1 diabetes. Study-level information: Healthy donors resembled patients in age, gender and cell yields. Study-level points and caveats: Shortening that was moderate but significant affected the TCRB CDR3s of Type 1 diabetes patients in all four CD4+ subsets. Within patients, naive, central memory and Treg TCRB repertoires seemed more similar than within healthy donors.

This clone occurred a few times. The antigen remains undetermined. TCRB transcripts that were expressed got sequenced, as all of the isolated RNA had been reverse transcribed. The assay was immunoSEQ multiplex PCR, and TCRdb's table has in-frame clones only and misses some. The data show over 150,000 clones, 6.5% to 8.5% seen once. V lost 4 bases and J 0 bases, leaving 9 bases between the germline ends. The CDR3 length is 15 residues. The germline V gene has CDR1 MGHDK and CDR2 SYGVNS. The sequence was collected from a woman between 18 and 30 years old with type 1 diabetes. The sequenced sample consisted of central memory CD4+ T cells from blood. The chain has TRBV25-1 and TRBJ1-4, with D perhaps TRBD1 (5 bases). CDR3 DNA sequence: TGTGCCAGCAGTGGCTTAGGGGCAACTAATGAAAAACTGTTTTTT. It specifies CASSGLGATNEKLFF.